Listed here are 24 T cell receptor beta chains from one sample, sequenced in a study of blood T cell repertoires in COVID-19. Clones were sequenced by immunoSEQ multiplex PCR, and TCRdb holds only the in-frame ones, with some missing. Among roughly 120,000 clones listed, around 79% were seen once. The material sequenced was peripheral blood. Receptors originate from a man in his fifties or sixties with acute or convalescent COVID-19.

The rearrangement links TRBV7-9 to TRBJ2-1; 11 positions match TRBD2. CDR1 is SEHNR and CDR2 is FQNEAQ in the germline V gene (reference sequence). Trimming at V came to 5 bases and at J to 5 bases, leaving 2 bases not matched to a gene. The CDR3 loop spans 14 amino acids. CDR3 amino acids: CASSKLAGDNEQFF. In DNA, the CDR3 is TGTGCCAGCAGCAAACTAGCGGGGGACAATGAGCAGTTCTTC. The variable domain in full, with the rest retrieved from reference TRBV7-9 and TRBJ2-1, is DTGVSQNPRHKITKRGQNVTFRCDPISEHNRLYWYRQTLGQGPEFLTYFQNEAQLEKSRLLSDRFSAERPKGSFSTLEIQRTEQGDSAMYLCASSKLAGDNEQFFGPGTRLTVL.

The CDR3 sequence is CASSRSQGENEKLFF. CDR3 sequence (DNA): TGCGCCAGCAGCCGGAGCCAGGGGGAGAATGAAAAACTGTTTTTT. The chain couples TRBV5-1 to TRBJ1-4; 7 positions match TRBD1. Germline assignment: CDR1 SGHRS and CDR2 YFSETQ. CDR3 length: 15 amino acids. Losses at the gene ends were 4 bases for V and 5 bases for J; bases not matched to a gene: 8.

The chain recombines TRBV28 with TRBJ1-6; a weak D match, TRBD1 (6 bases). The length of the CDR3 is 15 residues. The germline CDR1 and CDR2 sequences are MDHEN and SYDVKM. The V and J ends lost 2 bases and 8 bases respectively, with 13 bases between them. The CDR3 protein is CASSLNQGRDSPLHF. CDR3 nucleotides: TGTGCCAGCAGTTTAAATCAGGGGAGGGATTCACCCCTCCACTTT.

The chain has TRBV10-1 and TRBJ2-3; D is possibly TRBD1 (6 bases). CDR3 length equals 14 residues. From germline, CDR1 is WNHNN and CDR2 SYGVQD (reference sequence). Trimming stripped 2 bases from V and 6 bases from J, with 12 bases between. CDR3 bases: TGCGCCAGCAGTGAGATGGGGGCGAGGGATACGCAGTATTTT. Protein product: CASSEMGARDTQYF.

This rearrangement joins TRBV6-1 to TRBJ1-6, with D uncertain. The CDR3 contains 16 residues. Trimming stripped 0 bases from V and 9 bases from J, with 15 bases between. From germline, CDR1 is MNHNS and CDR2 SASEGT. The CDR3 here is CASSEALRMDTSPLHF. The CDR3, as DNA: TGTGCCAGCAGTGAAGCGCTCAGGATGGATACTTCACCCCTCCACTTT.

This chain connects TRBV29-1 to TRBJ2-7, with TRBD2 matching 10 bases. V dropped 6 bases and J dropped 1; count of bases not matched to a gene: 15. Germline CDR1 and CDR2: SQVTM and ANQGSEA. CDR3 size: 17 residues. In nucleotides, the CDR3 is TGCAGCGTCGTGGGGCCTCTAGCGGGAGAACTTTCCTACGAGCAGTACTTC. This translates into CSVVGPLAGELSYEQYF.

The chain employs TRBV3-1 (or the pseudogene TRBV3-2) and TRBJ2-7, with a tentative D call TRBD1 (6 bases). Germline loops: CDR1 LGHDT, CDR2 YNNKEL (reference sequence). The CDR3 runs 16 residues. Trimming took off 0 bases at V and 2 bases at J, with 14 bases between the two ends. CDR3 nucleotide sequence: TGTGCCAGCAGCCAAGATACTACAGGGTCAACCTACGAGCAGTACTTC. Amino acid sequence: CASSQDTTGSTYEQYF.

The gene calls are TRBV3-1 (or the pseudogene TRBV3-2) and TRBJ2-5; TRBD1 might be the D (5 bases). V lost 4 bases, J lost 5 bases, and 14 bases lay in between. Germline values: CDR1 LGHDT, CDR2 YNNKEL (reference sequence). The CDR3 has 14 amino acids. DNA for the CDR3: TGTGCCAGCAGCCCCAGGACAAACCGGGAGACCCAGTACTTC. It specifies CASSPRTNRETQYF.

CDR3 sequence: CASSRDFGGDSPLHF. The CDR3 bases are TGTGCCAGCAGCCGGGACTTCGGGGGGGATTCACCCCTCCACTTT. V gene TRBV3-1 (or the pseudogene TRBV3-2) combines with J gene TRBJ1-6; possible D gene TRBD1, 5 bases. The CDR3 covers 15 residues. Germline assignment: CDR1 LGHDT and CDR2 YNNKEL (reference sequence). The germline V and J ends were trimmed by 4 bases and 8 bases, with 15 bases remaining between them.

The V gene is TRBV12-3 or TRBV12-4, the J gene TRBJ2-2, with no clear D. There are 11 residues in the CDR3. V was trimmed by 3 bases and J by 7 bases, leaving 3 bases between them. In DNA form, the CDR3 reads TGTGCCAGCAGTTTTATCGGGGAGCTGTTTTTT. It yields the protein CASSFIGELFF.

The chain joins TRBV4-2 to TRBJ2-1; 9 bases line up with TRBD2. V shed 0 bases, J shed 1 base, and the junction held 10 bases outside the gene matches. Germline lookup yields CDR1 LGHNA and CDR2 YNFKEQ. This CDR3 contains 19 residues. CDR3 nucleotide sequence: TGTGCCAGCAGCCAAGAATTCACGAGCGGGGGGTGGTCCTACAATGAGCAGTTCTTC. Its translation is CASSQEFTSGGWSYNEQFF.

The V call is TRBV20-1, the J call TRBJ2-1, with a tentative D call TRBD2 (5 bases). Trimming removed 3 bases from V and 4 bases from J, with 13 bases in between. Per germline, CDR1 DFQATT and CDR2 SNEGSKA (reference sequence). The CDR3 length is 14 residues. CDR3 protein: CSASRTAAYNEQFF. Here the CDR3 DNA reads TGCAGTGCTAGTAGGACTGCGGCTTACAATGAGCAGTTCTTC.

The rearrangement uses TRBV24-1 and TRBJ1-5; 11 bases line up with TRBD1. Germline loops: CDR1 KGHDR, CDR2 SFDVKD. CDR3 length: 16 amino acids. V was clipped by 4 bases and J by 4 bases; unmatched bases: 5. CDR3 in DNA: TGTGCCACCAGTGACCCGGGACAGGGGGAAAATCAGCCCCAGCATTTT. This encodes CATSDPGQGENQPQHF.

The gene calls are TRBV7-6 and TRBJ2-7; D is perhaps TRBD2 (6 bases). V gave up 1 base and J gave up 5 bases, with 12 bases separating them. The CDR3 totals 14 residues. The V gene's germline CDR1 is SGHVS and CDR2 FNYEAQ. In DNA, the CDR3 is TGTGCCAGCAGCTTAGGAGGAGGGTCGGACGAGCAGTACTTC. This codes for CASSLGGGSDEQYF.

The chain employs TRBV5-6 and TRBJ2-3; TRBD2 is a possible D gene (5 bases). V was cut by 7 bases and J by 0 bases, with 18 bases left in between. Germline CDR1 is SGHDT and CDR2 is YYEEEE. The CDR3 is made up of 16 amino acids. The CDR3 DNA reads TGTGCCAGCTGCCTGGGCGGACTGACTAGCACAGATACGCAGTATTTT. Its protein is CASCLGGLTSTDTQYF.

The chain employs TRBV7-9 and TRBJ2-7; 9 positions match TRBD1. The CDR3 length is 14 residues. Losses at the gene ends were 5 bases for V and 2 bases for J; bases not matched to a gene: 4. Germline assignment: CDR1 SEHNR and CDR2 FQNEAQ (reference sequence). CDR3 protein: CASSVGTGPYEQYF. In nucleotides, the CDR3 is TGTGCCAGCAGCGTCGGGACAGGGCCCTACGAGCAGTACTTC.

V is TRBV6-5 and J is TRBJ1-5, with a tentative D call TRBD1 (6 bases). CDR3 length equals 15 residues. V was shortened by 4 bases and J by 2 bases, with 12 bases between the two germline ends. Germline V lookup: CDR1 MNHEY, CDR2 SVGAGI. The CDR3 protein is CASSSQGSGNQPQHF. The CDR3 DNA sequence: TGTGCCAGCAGTTCTCAGGGGAGCGGCAATCAGCCCCAGCATTTT.

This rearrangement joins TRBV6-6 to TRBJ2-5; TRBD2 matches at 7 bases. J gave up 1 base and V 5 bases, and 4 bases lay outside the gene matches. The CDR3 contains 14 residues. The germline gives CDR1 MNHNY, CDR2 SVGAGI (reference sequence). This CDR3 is CASSKTSSQETQYF. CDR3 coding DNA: TGTGCCAGCAGTAAGACTAGCAGCCAAGAGACCCAGTACTTC.

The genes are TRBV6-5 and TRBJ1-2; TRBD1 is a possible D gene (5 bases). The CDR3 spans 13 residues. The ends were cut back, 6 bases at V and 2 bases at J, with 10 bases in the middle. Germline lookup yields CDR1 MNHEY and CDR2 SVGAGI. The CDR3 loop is CASRDAGNYGYTF. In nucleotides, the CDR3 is TGTGCCAGCAGGGATGCAGGGAACTATGGCTACACCTTC.

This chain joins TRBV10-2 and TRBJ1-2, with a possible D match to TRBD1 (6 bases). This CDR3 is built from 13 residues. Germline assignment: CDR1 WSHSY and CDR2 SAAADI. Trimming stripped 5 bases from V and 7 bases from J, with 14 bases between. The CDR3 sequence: CASSLQDSSGYTF. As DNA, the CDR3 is TGCGCCAGCAGTCTCCAGGACAGTTCTGGCTACACCTTC.

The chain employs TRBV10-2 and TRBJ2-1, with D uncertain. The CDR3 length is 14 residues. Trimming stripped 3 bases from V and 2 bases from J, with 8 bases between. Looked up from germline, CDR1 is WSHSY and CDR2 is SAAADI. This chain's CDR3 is CASSDSLAYNEQFF. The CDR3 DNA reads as TGCGCCAGCAGTGACAGTCTCGCCTACAATGAGCAGTTCTTC.

CDR3 sequence reads: CAWMASGTDTQYF. CDR3 coding DNA: TGTGCCTGGATGGCTAGCGGTACAGATACGCAGTATTTT. This rearrangement joins TRBV30 to TRBJ2-3, with 7 bases aligning to TRBD2. The CDR3 spans 13 residues. V lost 4 bases, J lost 3 bases, and 4 bases stayed unmatched. CDR1 GTSNPN and CDR2 SVGIG come from the germline V gene (reference sequence).

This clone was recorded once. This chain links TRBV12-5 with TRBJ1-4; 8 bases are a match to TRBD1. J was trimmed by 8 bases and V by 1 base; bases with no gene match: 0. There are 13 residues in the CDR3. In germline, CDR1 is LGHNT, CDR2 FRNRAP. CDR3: CASGLGQGEKLFF. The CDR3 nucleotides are TGTGCTAGTGGTTTGGGACAGGGGGAAAAACTGTTTTTT.

The DNA for the CDR3 is TGTGCCAGCACCTCCTCCCCTGACAAACCTCAGGGCTACACCTTC. Translation gives CASTSSPDKPQGYTF. The chain is built from TRBV6-4 and TRBJ1-2; D is uncertain. V was trimmed by 7 bases and J by 8 bases, leaving 23 bases between them. Germline CDR1 is MRHNA and CDR2 is SNTAGT. This CDR3 contains 15 residues.